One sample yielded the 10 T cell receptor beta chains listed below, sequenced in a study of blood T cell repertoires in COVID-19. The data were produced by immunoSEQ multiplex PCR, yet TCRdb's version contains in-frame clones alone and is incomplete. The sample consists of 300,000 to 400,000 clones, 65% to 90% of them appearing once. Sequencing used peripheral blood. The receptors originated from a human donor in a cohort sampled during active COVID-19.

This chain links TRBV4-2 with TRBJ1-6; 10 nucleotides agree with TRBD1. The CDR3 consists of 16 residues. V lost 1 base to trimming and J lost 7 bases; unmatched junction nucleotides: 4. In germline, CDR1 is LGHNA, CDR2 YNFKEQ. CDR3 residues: CASSQGTGGVNSPLHF. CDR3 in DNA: TGTGCCAGCAGCCAAGGGACAGGGGGTGTGAATTCACCCCTCCACTTT.

The CDR3 loop reads CASSLGSRANTEAFF. In DNA, the CDR3 is TGTGCCAGCAGCTTGGGTAGCAGGGCGAACACTGAAGCTTTCTTT. The V call is TRBV5-4, the J call TRBJ1-1; TRBD1 is a possible D gene (5 bases). V lost 0 bases to trimming and J lost 1 base, with 10 bases between them. The CDR3 is made up of 15 amino acids. The germline CDR1 and CDR2 sequences are SGHNT and YYREEE (reference sequence).

The CDR3 coding sequence is TGTGCCAGTAGACAAAACACCTACAATGAGCAGTTCTTC. Its protein product is CASRQNTYNEQFF. V is TRBV19 and J is TRBJ2-1, with D hard to call. From germline, CDR1 is LNHDA and CDR2 SQIVND (reference sequence). V lost 6 bases and J lost 2, with 8 bases in between. The CDR3 extends over 13 amino acids.

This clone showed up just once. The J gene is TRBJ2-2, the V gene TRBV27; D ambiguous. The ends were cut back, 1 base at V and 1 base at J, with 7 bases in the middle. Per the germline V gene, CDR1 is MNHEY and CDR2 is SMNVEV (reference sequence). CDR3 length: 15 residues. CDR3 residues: CASSLFWQNTGELFF. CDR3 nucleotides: TGTGCCAGCAGTTTATTTTGGCAGAACACCGGGGAGCTGTTTTTT.

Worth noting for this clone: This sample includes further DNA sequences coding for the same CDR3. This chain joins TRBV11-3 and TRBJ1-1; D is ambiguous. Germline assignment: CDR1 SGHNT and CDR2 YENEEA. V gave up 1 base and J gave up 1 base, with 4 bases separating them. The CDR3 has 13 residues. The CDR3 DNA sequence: TGTGCCAGCAGCTTAGGGAGGAACACTGAAGCTTTCTTT. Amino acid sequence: CASSLGRNTEAFF.

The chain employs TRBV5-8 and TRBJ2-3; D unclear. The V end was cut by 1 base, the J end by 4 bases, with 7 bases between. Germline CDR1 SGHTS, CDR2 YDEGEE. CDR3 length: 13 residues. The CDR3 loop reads CASSLSGSDTQYF. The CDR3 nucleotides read TGTGCCAGCAGCTTGTCGGGTTCAGATACGCAGTATTTT.

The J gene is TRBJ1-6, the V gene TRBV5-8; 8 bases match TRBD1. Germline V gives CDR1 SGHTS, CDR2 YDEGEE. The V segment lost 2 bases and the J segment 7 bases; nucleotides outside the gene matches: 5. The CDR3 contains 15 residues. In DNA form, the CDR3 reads TGTGCCAGCAGCTTATTGACAGGGGTGAATTCACCCCTCCACTTT. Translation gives CASSLLTGVNSPLHF.

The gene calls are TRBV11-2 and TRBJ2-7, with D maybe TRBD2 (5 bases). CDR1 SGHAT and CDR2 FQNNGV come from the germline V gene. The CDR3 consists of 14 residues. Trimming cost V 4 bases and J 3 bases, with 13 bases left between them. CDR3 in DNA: TGTGCCAGCAGCTCTGCCCAGCGGAGCTACGAGCAGTACTTC. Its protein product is CASSSAQRSYEQYF.

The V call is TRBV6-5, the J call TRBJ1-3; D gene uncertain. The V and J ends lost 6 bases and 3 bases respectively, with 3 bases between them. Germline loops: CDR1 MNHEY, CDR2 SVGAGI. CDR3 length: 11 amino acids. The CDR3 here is CASSGGNTIYF. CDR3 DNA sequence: TGTGCCAGCAGCGGTGGAAACACCATATATTTT.

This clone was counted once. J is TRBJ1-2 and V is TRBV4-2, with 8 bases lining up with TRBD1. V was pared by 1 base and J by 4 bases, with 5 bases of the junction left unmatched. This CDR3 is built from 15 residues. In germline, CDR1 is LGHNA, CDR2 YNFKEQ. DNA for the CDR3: TGTGCCAGCAGCCAAGCAGGGGGCGGGATCTATGGCTACACCTTC. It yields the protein CASSQAGGGIYGYTF.